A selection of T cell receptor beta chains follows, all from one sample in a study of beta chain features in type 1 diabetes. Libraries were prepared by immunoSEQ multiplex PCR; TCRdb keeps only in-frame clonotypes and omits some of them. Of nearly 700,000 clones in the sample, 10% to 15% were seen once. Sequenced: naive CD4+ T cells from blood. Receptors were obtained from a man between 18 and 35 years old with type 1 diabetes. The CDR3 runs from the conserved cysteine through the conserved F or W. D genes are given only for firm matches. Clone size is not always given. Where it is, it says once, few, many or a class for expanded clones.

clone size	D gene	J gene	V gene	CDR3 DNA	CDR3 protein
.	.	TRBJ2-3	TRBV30	TGTGCCTGGTCAGTGGGACCCAGCACAGATACGCAGTATTTT	CAWSVGPSTDTQYF
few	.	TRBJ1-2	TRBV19	TGTGCCAGTAGTAACAGGGTTTCTGTTCAGTCCGGTGGCTACACCTTC	CASSNRVSVQSGGYTF
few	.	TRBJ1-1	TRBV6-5	TGTGCCAGCAGTCAATTGGGAGGTGCCACTGAAGCTTTCTTT	CASSQLGGATEAFF
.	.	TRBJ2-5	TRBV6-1	TGTGCCAGCAGTGATCCTGAGGTAGAGACCCAGTACTTC	CASSDPEVETQYF
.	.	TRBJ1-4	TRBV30	TGTGCCTGGAGTGGGCCCACTAATGAAAAACTGTTTTTT	CAWSGPTNEKLFF
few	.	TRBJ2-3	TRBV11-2	TGTGCCAGCAGCCCTAAGAGGCGACTAGTTGTCACAGATACGCAGTATTTT	CASSPKRRLVVTDTQYF
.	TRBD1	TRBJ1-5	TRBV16	TGTGCCAGCAGCCCTCAGGGGGATCAGCCCCAGCATTTT	CASSPQGDQPQHF
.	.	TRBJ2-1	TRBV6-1	TGTGCCAGCAGTGAAGACAGGAGCTCCTACAATGAGCAGTTCTTC	CASSEDRSSYNEQFF
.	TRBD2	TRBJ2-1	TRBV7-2	TGTGCCAGCAGCTCCCTCTTAGCGGGCTACAATGAGCAGTTCTTC	CASSSLLAGYNEQFF
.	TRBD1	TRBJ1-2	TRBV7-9	TGTGCCAGCAGCCCGGGACAGTATGCTGGCTACACCTTC	CASSPGQYAGYTF